These 25 T cell receptor beta chains were all obtained from the same sample, sequenced in a study of naive and memory T cell subsets. Two oligonucleotides, mixed equimolar, formed the beta constant-region primer covering TRBC1 and TRBC2. Four rounds of PCR amplified the ligated cDNA using nested alpha and beta constant-region primers plus SP2. TCRdb itself ran the UMI-ligation and nested PCR reads through MiXCR, one entry per CDR3 protein. Of roughly 140,000 distinct CDR3 sequences listed, approximately 18% are singletons. General study findings and limits: Especially in CD8 cells, naive repertoires contained a few larger clonotypes, possibly CD45RA-re-expressing memory cells.

Their specific antigens are unknown. The sequencing input was naive CD8+ T cells from blood. These receptors came from a human donor in good health.

The chain carries TRBV28 and TRBJ1-1; D not certain. Germline V gives CDR1 MDHEN, CDR2 SYDVKM. Trimming removed 5 bases at V and 3 bases at J, with 16 bases between. This CDR3 is 15 amino acids long. The CDR3 DNA sequence: TGTGCCAGCAGTCCCAGTATAAGGGAATACACTGAAGCTTTCTTT. Translation: CASSPSIREYTEAFF.

This chain uses TRBV6-5 with TRBJ2-7; 10 nucleotides align to TRBD1. After removal of 6 bases from V and 5 bases from J, the junction contained 10 bases not matched to a gene. CDR3 length: 15 residues. Germline CDR1 and CDR2: MNHEY and SVGAGI. The CDR3 spells CASSPGTGDGNEQYF. The CDR3 nucleotides read TGTGCCAGCAGCCCCGGGACAGGGGATGGAAACGAGCAGTACTTC.

This chain connects TRBV7-8 to TRBJ1-5, with D unresolved. Trimming cost V 1 base and J 4 bases, with 11 bases left between them. The V gene's germline CDR1 is SGHVS and CDR2 FQNEAQ. This CDR3 spans 15 amino acids. This CDR3 reads CASSLDPHRNQPQHF. CDR3 DNA sequence: TGTGCCAGCAGCTTAGACCCACACAGAAATCAGCCCCAGCATTTT.

This chain joins TRBV2 and TRBJ2-7; 10 bases agree with TRBD1. Germline trimming cut 6 bases from V and 2 bases from J; bases unmatched to any gene: 7. The CDR3 extends over 15 amino acids. Germline lookup yields CDR1 SNHLY and CDR2 FYNNEI. CDR3 amino acids: CASRATGQGTYEQYF. In DNA, the CDR3 is TGTGCCAGCAGGGCCACGGGACAGGGGACCTACGAGCAGTACTTC.

In its sample, this clonotype was seen a few times. This chain links TRBV5-1 with TRBJ2-1; D might be TRBD2 (6 bases). Germline CDR1 and CDR2: SGHRS and YFSETQ. Trimming removed 4 bases at V and 3 bases at J, with 14 bases between. The CDR3 is 15 residues long. The CDR3 bases are TGCGCCAGCAGCCTAACTAGCTCAAACTACAATGAGCAGTTCTTC. As protein: CASSLTSSNYNEQFF.

This clonotype was observed a few times. The rearrangement uses TRBV7-9 and TRBJ2-1, with TRBD2 matching over 8 bases. The CDR3 is 10 amino acids. The germline V gene has CDR1 SEHNR and CDR2 FQNEAQ (reference sequence). Here the CDR3 DNA reads TGTACTGCGGGGGGAAATGAGCAGTTCTTC. Its translation is CTAGGNEQFF. The full variable domain, in which reference TRBV7-9 and TRBJ2-1 provide the parts outside the CDR3, is DTGVSQNPRHKITKRGQNVTFRCDPISEHNRLYWYRQTLGQGPEFLTYFQNEAQLEKSRLLSDRFSAERPKGSFSTLEIQRTEQGDSAMYLCTAGGNEQFFGPGTRLTVL.

This rearrangement joins TRBV29-1 to TRBJ2-7; 7 bases fit TRBD1. The CDR3 consists of 13 residues. V lost 7 bases to trimming and J lost 0 bases; unmatched junction nucleotides: 6. Germline CDR1 is SQVTM and CDR2 is ANQGSEA. Written as DNA, the CDR3 is TGCAGCGGAGGGGGCGGTCTCTCCTACGAGCAGTACTTC. Its translation is CSGGGGLSYEQYF.

Only a few counts were recorded for this clonotype. CDR3: CASSQDSGRVGEQYF. The CDR3 nucleotides read TGCGCCAGCAGCCAAGATAGCGGGAGGGTTGGGGAGCAGTACTTC. This chain links TRBV4-3 with TRBJ2-7; TRBD2 agrees at 11 bases. This CDR3 has 15 amino acids. The J segment lost 7 bases and the V segment lost 0 bases, leaving 5 bases of the junction unmatched. Germline values: CDR1 LGHNA, CDR2 YSLEER.

This rearrangement joins TRBV6-5 to TRBJ2-5; D unclear. Germline CDR1 MNHEY, CDR2 SVGAGI. Deletions cut 6 bases from V and 4 bases from J, with 18 bases between. The CDR3 runs to 15 residues. The CDR3 loop is CASSKESGLGETQYF. CDR3 nucleotides: TGTGCCAGCAGCAAGGAGAGTGGATTGGGAGAGACCCAGTACTTC.

This clonotype was seen just once. The chain couples TRBV12-5 to TRBJ2-2; the D is unclear. Trimming cost V 6 bases and J 6 bases, with 17 bases left between them. Per germline, CDR1 LGHNT and CDR2 FRNRAP. The CDR3 length is 15 residues. The CDR3 reads CASGLPGGVAGELFF. CDR3 in DNA: TGTGCTAGTGGCCTCCCCGGCGGAGTCGCCGGGGAGCTGTTTTTT.

The chain uses TRBV27 and TRBJ1-1; D not certain. Trimming took 3 bases from V and 1 from J, leaving 6 bases between them. Germline lookup yields CDR1 MNHEY and CDR2 SMNVEV (reference sequence). The CDR3 is 13 residues long. Written as DNA, the CDR3 is TGTGCCAGCAGTTTTTGGAAGAACACTGAAGCTTTCTTT. Protein: CASSFWKNTEAFF.

This clonotype was picked up a small number of times. The V gene is TRBV7-2, the J gene TRBJ2-7; D gene uncertain. Trimming took 5 bases from V and 4 from J, leaving 15 bases between them. This CDR3 has 14 amino acids. Germline V gene sequence: CDR1 SGHTA, CDR2 FQGNSA. The CDR3 sequence is CASSPDISWYEQYF. CDR3 nucleotides: TGTGCCAGCAGCCCCGACATCAGTTGGTACGAGCAGTACTTC.

The sample holds a few counts of this clonotype. The chain has TRBV4-3 and TRBJ2-1; TRBD2 aligns across 7 bases. Germline V gene sequence: CDR1 LGHNA, CDR2 YSLEER. The CDR3 is 16 amino acids. The trim removed 0 bases at V and 3 bases at J, leaving 5 bases unmatched. The CDR3 region is CASSQDGTTNYNEQFF. DNA for the CDR3: TGCGCCAGCAGCCAAGATGGGACTACAAACTACAATGAGCAGTTCTTC.

This clonotype was counted between two and nine times. J is TRBJ1-2 and V is TRBV27; D is unclear. The CDR3 runs 15 residues. Trimming cost V 3 bases and J 0 bases, with 11 bases left between them. Germline V CDR1 and CDR2: MNHEY, SMNVEV (reference sequence). CDR3 region: CASSFLDGANYGYTF. CDR3 nucleotides: TGTGCCAGCAGTTTTTTAGACGGGGCTAACTATGGCTACACCTTC.

The V gene is TRBV6-6, the J gene TRBJ2-7; D is possibly TRBD1 or TRBD2 (10 bases each). The CDR3 length is 20 residues. Germline CDR1 is MNHNY and CDR2 is SVGAGI (reference sequence). V lost 5 bases, J lost 5 bases, and 34 bases lay in between. Written as DNA, the CDR3 is TGTGCCAGCAGTCCGACAGGGGGCATTCCCGCACTAGCGGGAAACAACGAGCAGTACTTC. Its protein is CASSPTGGIPALAGNNEQYF.

The gene calls are TRBV28 and TRBJ2-7; D gene uncertain. Germline-derived CDR1 and CDR2 are MDHEN and SYDVKM. The CDR3 has 13 residues. The ends were cut back, 2 bases at V and 3 bases at J, with 8 bases in the middle. This CDR3 reads CASSLGEDYEQYF. CDR3 bases: TGTGCCAGCAGTTTAGGCGAGGACTACGAGCAGTACTTC.

This clonotype was found many times. This chain connects TRBV4-3 to TRBJ2-7, with TRBD2 matching over 10 bases. Germline lookup yields CDR1 LGHNA and CDR2 YSLEER. With 0 bases clipped from V and 3 bases from J, the junction kept 5 bases outside the gene matches. This CDR3 has 16 amino acids. In DNA form, the CDR3 reads TGCGCCAGCAGCCAAGATACTGGACTAGCGGTCTACGAGCAGTACTTC. Translated, it gives CASSQDTGLAVYEQYF.

This chain joins TRBV29-1 and TRBJ2-3; D could derive from TRBD1 or TRBD2 (5 bases each). Trimming took off 4 bases at V and 5 bases at J, with 10 bases between the two ends. This CDR3 has 12 residues. Germline V gene sequence: CDR1 SQVTM, CDR2 ANQGSEA. CDR3 sequence reads: CSVAGLGDTQYF. The CDR3 nucleotides read TGCAGCGTTGCGGGGCTAGGAGATACGCAGTATTTT.

Ten or more counts support this clonotype. The V gene is TRBV7-9, the J gene TRBJ2-3; no clear D gene. Per germline, CDR1 SEHNR and CDR2 FQNEAQ (reference sequence). V lost 6 bases and J lost 6, with 10 bases in between. The CDR3 consists of 12 residues. CDR3 region: CASRGTVDTQYF. The CDR3, as DNA: TGTGCCAGCAGAGGTACCGTCGATACGCAGTATTTT.

This clonotype was seen a handful of times. V gene TRBV12-5 combines with J gene TRBJ2-2, with no clear D. This CDR3 spans 14 amino acids. V lost 6 bases and J lost 3, with 11 bases in between. Germline-derived CDR1 and CDR2 are LGHNT and FRNRAP. The CDR3 loop is CASGPAGHTGELFF. The CDR3 DNA sequence: TGTGCTAGTGGCCCTGCCGGGCACACCGGGGAGCTGTTTTTT.

The V and J genes are TRBV7-2 and TRBJ2-7; D unresolved. This CDR3 comprises 13 residues. Per germline, CDR1 SGHTA and CDR2 FQGNSA. Trimming took off 2 bases at V and 3 bases at J, with 8 bases between the two ends. The CDR3 sequence is CASSLYPDYEQYF. The CDR3 DNA reads TGTGCCAGCAGCTTATACCCCGACTACGAGCAGTACTTC.

J is TRBJ2-5 and V is TRBV29-1; D is unclear. Germline V lookup: CDR1 SQVTM, CDR2 ANQGSEA. V was clipped by 3 bases and J by 1 base, with 9 bases between them. The CDR3 consists of 13 residues. The CDR3 here is CSVELGVQETQYF. As DNA, the CDR3 is TGCAGCGTTGAGCTTGGAGTCCAAGAGACCCAGTACTTC.

V is TRBV19 and J is TRBJ2-1; D is unresolved. V lost 3 bases and J 0 bases, leaving 6 bases between the germline ends. The CDR3 covers 14 residues. Per the germline V gene, CDR1 is LNHDA and CDR2 is SQIVND (reference sequence). The CDR3 DNA is TGTGCCAGTAGTATTTGGAGCTCCTACAATGAGCAGTTCTTC. Translated, it gives CASSIWSSYNEQFF.

This clonotype has just a few counts. The V gene is TRBV5-1, the J gene TRBJ2-7, with D possibly TRBD2 on 7 matching bases. The CDR3 is 14 amino acids. Germline CDR1 and CDR2: SGHRS and YFSETQ. V lost 4 bases and J lost 2, with 13 bases in between. The CDR3 DNA reads as TGCGCCAGCAGCAACCGGGGGGCGGCCTACGAGCAGTACTTC. Amino acids: CASSNRGAAYEQYF.

This chain links TRBV7-8 with TRBJ2-1; 9 bases are shared with TRBD2. V was pared by 5 bases and J by 3 bases, with 8 bases of the junction left unmatched. There are 16 residues in the CDR3. Germline V gene sequence: CDR1 SGHVS, CDR2 FQNEAQ. CDR3 DNA: TGTGCCAGCAGCCTTCCGGGACTAGCAGACTACAATGAGCAGTTCTTC. Translation gives CASSLPGLADYNEQFF. Combining the CDR3 with reference TRBV7-8 and TRBJ2-1 gives the whole variable domain GAGVSQSPRYKVAKRGQDVALRCDPISGHVSLFWYQQALGQGPEFLTYFQNEAQLDKSGLPSDRFFAERPEGSVSTLKIQRTQQEDSAVYLCASSLPGLADYNEQFFGPGTRLTVL.